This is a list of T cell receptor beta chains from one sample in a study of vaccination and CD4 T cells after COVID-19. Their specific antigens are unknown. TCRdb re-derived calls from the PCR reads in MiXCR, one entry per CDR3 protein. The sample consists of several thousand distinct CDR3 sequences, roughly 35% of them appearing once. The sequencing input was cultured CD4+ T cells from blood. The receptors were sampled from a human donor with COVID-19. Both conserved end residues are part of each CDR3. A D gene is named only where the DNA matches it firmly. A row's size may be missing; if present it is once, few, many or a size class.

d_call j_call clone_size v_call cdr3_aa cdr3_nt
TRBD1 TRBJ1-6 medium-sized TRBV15 CATSQLQTGTLNSPLHF TGTGCCACCAGCCAGCTCCAGACAGGGACCCTTAATTCACCCCTCCACTTT
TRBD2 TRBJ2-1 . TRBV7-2 CASSLAGLVSGEQFF TGTGCCAGCAGCTTAGCGGGACTAGTGTCGGGTGAGCAGTTCTTC
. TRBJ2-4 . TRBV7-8 CASRPQGYAKNIQYF TGTGCCAGCAGACCACAGGGTTATGCCAAAAACATTCAGTACTTC
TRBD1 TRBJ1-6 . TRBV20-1 CSAPGQAAGNSPLHF TGCAGTGCCCCAGGACAGGCCGCGGGGAATTCACCCCTCCACTTT
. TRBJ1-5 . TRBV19 CASSRTPPGQPQHF TGTGCCAGTAGCCGTACACCCCCGGGTCAGCCCCAGCATTTT
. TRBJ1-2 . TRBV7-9 CASSLGQPNYGYTF TGTGCCAGCAGCCTTGGACAGCCTAACTATGGCTACACCTTC
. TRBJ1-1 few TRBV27 CASSLGGPGTEAFF TGTGCCAGCAGTTTGGGGGGCCCGGGCACTGAAGCTTTCTTT
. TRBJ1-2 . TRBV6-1 CASRDWDRQNYGYTF TGTGCCAGCAGGGATTGGGACCGCCAGAACTATGGCTACACCTTC
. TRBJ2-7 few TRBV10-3 CANDGYDSYEQYF TGTGCCAACGACGGATACGATTCCTACGAGCAGTACTTC
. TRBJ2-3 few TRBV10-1 CASSEFRGRGKADTQYF TGCGCCAGCAGTGAGTTTCGTGGCAGGGGCAAAGCAGATACGCAGTATTTT
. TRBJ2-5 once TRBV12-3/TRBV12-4 CASSLTGARETQYF TGTGCCAGCAGTTTGACGGGGGCCCGGGAGACCCAGTACTTC
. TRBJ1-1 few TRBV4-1 CASSPSTAMNTEAFF TGCGCCAGCAGCCCATCGACCGCCATGAACACTGAAGCTTTCTTT
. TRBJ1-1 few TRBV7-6 CASSLRLNTEAFF TGTGCCAGCAGCCTTAGGTTGAACACTGAAGCTTTCTTT
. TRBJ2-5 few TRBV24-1 CATSDSSLGIWGTQYF TGTGCCACCAGTGATTCCTCACTCGGGATCTGGGGGACCCAGTACTTC
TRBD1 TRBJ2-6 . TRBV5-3 CARKGTGPYSGANVLTF TGTGCCAGAAAGGGGACAGGTCCTTATTCTGGGGCCAACGTCCTGACTTTC
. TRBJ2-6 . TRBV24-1 CATSDQAGANVLTF TGTGCCACCTCAGACCAGGCGGGGGCCAACGTCCTGACTTTC
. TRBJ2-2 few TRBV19 CASSMKGQPNTGELFF TGTGCCAGTAGTATGAAGGGTCAGCCGAACACCGGGGAGCTGTTTTTT
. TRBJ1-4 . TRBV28 CASSLGREGSKLFF TGTGCCAGCAGTCTAGGGAGGGAGGGTTCAAAACTGTTTTTT
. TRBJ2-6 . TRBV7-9 CASSWNSGANVLTF TGTGCCAGCAGCTGGAACTCTGGGGCCAACGTCCTGACTTTC
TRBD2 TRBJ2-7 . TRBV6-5 CASSYSGALLAGTYEQYF TGTGCCAGCAGTTATTCAGGGGCCCTACTAGCGGGGACATACGAGCAGTACTTC
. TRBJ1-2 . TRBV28 CASSLFRAGEGYTF TGTGCCAGCAGTTTATTCAGGGCGGGGGAGGGCTACACCTTC
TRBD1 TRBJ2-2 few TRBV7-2 CASSTGGFTGELFF TGTGCCAGCAGTACAGGGGGTTTCACCGGGGAGCTGTTTTTT
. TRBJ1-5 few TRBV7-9 CASSLGAGQEDQPQHF TGTGCCAGCAGCTTAGGGGCAGGGCAAGAGGATCAGCCCCAGCATTTT
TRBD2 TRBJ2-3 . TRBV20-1 CSARMGLAGGFDTQYF TGCAGTGCTAGAATGGGGCTAGCGGGGGGGTTTGATACGCAGTATTTT
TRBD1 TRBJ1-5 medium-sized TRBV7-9 CASSFGQGHQPQHF TGTGCCAGCAGCTTTGGACAGGGACATCAGCCCCAGCATTTT
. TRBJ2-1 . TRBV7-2 CASSLVGGASYNEQFF TGTGCCAGCAGCTTAGTTGGAGGGGCTTCCTACAATGAGCAGTTCTTC
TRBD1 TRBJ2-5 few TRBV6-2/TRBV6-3 CASSYPMGQGALETQYF TGTGCCAGCAGTTACCCAATGGGACAGGGGGCGTTAGAGACCCAGTACTTC
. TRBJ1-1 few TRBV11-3 CASSQGGSGGMNTEAFF TGTGCCAGCAGCCAAGGGGGTTCAGGTGGTATGAACACTGAAGCTTTCTTT
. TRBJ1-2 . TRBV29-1 CSVLGRGGYTF TGCAGCGTCCTCGGTCGCGGGGGCTACACCTTC
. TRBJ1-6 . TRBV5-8 CASSFTGGGNSPLHF TGTGCCAGCAGCTTCACCGGGGGCGGGAATTCACCCCTCCACTTT
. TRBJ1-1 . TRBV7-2 CASSLGQNTEAFF TGTGCCAGCAGCTTAGGCCAAAACACTGAAGCTTTCTTT
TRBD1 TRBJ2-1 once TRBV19 CASSIVGTGTVNEQFF TGTGCCAGTAGTATAGTGGGGACAGGGACGGTCAATGAGCAGTTCTTC
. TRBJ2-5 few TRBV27 CASSRGDNQETQYF TGTGCCAGCTCCCGGGGGGACAACCAAGAGACCCAGTACTTC
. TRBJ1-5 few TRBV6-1 CASNRGDLVGQPQHF TGTGCCAGCAATCGAGGAGACCTCGTTGGTCAGCCCCAGCATTTT
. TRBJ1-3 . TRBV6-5 CASSYSQNTIYF TGTGCCAGCAGTTACTCCCAGAACACCATATATTTT
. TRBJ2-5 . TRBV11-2 CASSLGGAGAQETQYF TGTGCCAGCAGCTTAGGTGGGGCAGGGGCCCAAGAGACCCAGTACTTC
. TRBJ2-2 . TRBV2 CASSDRPTGGELFF TGTGCCAGCAGTGATCGACCAACCGGCGGGGAGCTGTTTTTT
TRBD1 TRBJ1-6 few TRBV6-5 CASSSGGQGAPLHF TGTGCCAGCAGTTCCGGGGGACAGGGGGCTCCCCTCCACTTT
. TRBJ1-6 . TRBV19 CASSIRGDNSPLHF TGTGCCAGTAGTATACGAGGGGATAATTCACCCCTCCACTTT
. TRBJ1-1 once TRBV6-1 CASNDWGQNTEAFF TGTGCCAGCAATGACTGGGGGCAAAACACTGAAGCTTTCTTT
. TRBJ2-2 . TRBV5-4 CASRRSGGAGELFF TGTGCCAGCAGAAGAAGCGGCGGTGCCGGGGAGCTGTTTTTT
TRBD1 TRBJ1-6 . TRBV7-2 CASSPFGQASPLHF TGTGCCAGCAGCCCCTTCGGACAGGCCTCACCCCTCCACTTT
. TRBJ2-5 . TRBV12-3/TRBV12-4 CASSLAETQYF TGTGCCAGCAGTTTGGCTGAGACCCAGTACTTC